The TCR beta chain under discussion was sequenced for a study of T cell responses to AZD1222 COVID-19 vaccine. Germline V gives CDR1 MNHNY, CDR2 SVGAGI (reference sequence). V lost 4 bases to trimming and J lost 11 bases, with 14 bases between them. This CDR3 region has 12 residues. Repertoires were generated with immunoSEQ multiplex PCR, while TCRdb's copy carries only in-frame clones and drops some. In the table there are 150,000 to 190,000 clones, over 70% of which are singletons. This TCR was sampled from an adult who received the AZD1222 COVID-19 vaccine. The chain carries TRBV6-6 and TRBJ1-1; D is unresolved. The material was peripheral blood, obtained 28 days after the second AZD1222 dose. The DNA of the CDR3 is TGTGCCAGCAGTTCAGTGGGGATCGACGCTTTCTTT. Its protein is CASSSVGIDAFF.